The clone carrying this T cell receptor (beta chain) was counted once. The CDR3 is 13 residues long. V lost 8 bases and J lost 10; bases outside the gene matches: 13. In germline, CDR1 is ENHRY, CDR2 SYGVKD. The authors reverse transcribed about 0.5 to 1 ug RNA with random hexamers. MiXCR, run by TCRdb on the immunoSEQ multiplex PCR reads, gives a single entry per CDR3 protein. Counted here are under 200,000 distinct CDR3 sequences, roughly nine tenths occurring once; the ten biggest clones make up 0.08%. Sequencing of TCR beta drew on CD8+ and CD4+ T cells from blood. The data originate from a study of CD8 T cells in Susac syndrome.

Material for sequencing was CD4+ T cells from PBMCs. The chain carries TRBV10-3 and TRBJ1-1; 7 bases agree with TRBD1. This TCR came from a human donor in good health. The CDR3 coding sequence is TGTGCCATCGGGGCGTCTAACAGGGGACGAGCTTTCTTT. This translates into CAIGASNRGRAFF.